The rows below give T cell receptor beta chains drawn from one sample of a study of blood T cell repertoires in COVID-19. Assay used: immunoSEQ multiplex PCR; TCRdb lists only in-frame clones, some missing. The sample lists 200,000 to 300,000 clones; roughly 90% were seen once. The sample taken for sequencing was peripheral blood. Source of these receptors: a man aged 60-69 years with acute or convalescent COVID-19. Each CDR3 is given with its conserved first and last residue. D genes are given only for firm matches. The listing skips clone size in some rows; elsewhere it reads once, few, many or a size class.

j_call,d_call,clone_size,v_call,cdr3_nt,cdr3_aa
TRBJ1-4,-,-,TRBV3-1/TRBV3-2,TGTGCCAGCAGCCAAAAGGGAGTTCCCGATGAAAAACTGTTTTTT,CASSQKGVPDEKLFF
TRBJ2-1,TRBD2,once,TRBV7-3,TGTGCCAGCAGCTTAACTGGCGGGAGGGACAATGAGCAGTTCTTC,CASSLTGGRDNEQFF
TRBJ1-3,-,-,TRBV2,TGTGCCAGCAGTGAAGCCCCGCCGGGATCTGGAAACACCATATATTTT,CASSEAPPGSGNTIYF
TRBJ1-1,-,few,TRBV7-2,TGTGCCAGCAGCTTAGCCGGACAGAGCACTGAAGCTTTCTTT,CASSLAGQSTEAFF
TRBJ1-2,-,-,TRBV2,TGTGCCGGCAGCCAGGGGTTGGACTATGGCTACACCTTC,CAGSQGLDYGYTF
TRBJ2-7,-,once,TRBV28,TGTGCCAGCACCGCAATGGCGAGCGGCTCACACTACGAGCAGTACTTC,CASTAMASGSHYEQYF
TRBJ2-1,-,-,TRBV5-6,TGTGCCAGCAGCCTAACAGCGGAGGAGCAGTTCTTC,CASSLTAEEQFF
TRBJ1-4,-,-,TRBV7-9,TGTGCCAGCAGCGTGAGCGGGGGAACTAATGAAAAACTGTTTTTT,CASSVSGGTNEKLFF
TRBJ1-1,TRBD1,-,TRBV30,TGTGCCTGGAGTGTACGACAGGGGACTGAAGCTTTCTTT,CAWSVRQGTEAFF
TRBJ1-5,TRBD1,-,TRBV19,TGTGCCAGTAGTACGACAGGGGCGAACGATCAGCCCCAGCATTTT,CASSTTGANDQPQHF
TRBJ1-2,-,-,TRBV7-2,TGTGCCAGCAGCTTAGGGATAGCGGGGGATGGCTACACCTTC,CASSLGIAGDGYTF
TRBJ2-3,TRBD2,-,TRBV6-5,TGTGCCAGCAGTTACGGTGGGGGGGGGAGCACAGATACGCAGTATTTT,CASSYGGGGSTDTQYF
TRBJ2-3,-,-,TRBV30,TGTGCCTGGAGTGTCCGTTCGAGCCGCCCCACAGATACGCAGTATTTT,CAWSVRSSRPTDTQYF
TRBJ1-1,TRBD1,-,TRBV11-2,TGTGCCAGCAGCTTCGGGAACAGGGGATCGACAGGACCTGAAGCTTTCTTT,CASSFGNRGSTGPEAFF
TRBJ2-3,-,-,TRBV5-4,TGTGCCAGCAGCTTGCGCAGGTCAGGCACAGATACGCAGTATTTT,CASSLRRSGTDTQYF
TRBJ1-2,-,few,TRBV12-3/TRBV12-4,TGTGCCAGCAGTACAGGGATCTATGGCTACACCTTC,CASSTGIYGYTF
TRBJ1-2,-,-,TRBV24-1,TGTGCCACCAGCAGGGACAACGGGGCTTATGGCTACACCTTC,CATSRDNGAYGYTF
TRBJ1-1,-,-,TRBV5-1,TGCGCCAGCAGCCTCCGGGGAAGAAGCGGAGAAGCTTTCTTT,CASSLRGRSGEAFF
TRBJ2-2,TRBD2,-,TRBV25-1,TGTGCCAGCAGTGAACGGACTAGTACCGGGGAGCTGTTTTTT,CASSERTSTGELFF
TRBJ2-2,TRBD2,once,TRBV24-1,TGTGCCACCAGTGAACGACGGGAGGTGGCCGGGGAGCTGTTTTTT,CATSERREVAGELFF
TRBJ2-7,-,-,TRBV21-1,TGTGCCAGCAGCTTACCGGACAGGGGACGCTACGAGCAGTACTTC,CASSLPDRGRYEQYF
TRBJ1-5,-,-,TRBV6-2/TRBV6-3,TGTGCCAGCAGTCCGAGGAGGGCCCATCAGCCCCAGCATTTT,CASSPRRAHQPQHF
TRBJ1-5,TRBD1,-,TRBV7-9,TGTGCCAGCAGCTTAACCGGGACAGGGGTTCAGCCCCAGCATTTT,CASSLTGTGVQPQHF
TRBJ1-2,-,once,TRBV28,TGTGCCAGCAGTCCCGGAGGACGCCAATTCTATGGCTACACCTTC,CASSPGGRQFYGYTF
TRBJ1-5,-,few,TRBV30,TGTGCCTGGAGTGTAAGGTCAGGGTTGGGTCAGCCCCAGCATTTT,CAWSVRSGLGQPQHF
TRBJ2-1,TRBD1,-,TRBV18,TGTGCCAGCTCACCACCGACAGGGTTTGAGGATGAGCAGTTCTTC,CASSPPTGFEDEQFF
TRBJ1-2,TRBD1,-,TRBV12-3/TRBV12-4,TGTGCCAGCAGTCCCGCAGGGGGCTATGGCTACACCTTC,CASSPAGGYGYTF
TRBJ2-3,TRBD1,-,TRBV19,TGTGCCAGTAGTCCTTCGCAGGGGGTTGGGTCAGATACGCAGTATTTT,CASSPSQGVGSDTQYF
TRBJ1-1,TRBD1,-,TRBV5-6,TGTGCCAGCAGCTTGGACAGGGGCGCTGAAGCTTTCTTT,CASSLDRGAEAFF
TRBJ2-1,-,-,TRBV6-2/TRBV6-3,TGTGCCAGCAGTTACTCGAGTATAGCGGAGTTCTTC,CASSYSSIAEFF
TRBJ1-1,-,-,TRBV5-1,TGCGCCAGCAGCTTGATGAGGGAGGGGCGGGACACTGAAGCTTTCTTT,CASSLMREGRDTEAFF
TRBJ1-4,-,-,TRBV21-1,TGTGCCAGCAGCAAAGGGGACAGGGGAAATGAAAAACTGTTTTTT,CASSKGDRGNEKLFF
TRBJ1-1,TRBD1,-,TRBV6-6,TGTGCCAGCAGTTTTGACAGGGGCCCTGAAGCTTTCTTT,CASSFDRGPEAFF
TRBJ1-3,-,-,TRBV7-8,TGTGCCAGCAGCTTAGCGAATCAGGGTAATGGAAACACCATATATTTT,CASSLANQGNGNTIYF
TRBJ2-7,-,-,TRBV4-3,TGCGCCAGCAGCCAAGGGGCCTTCGGAGGAATGGCCTACGAGCAGTACTTC,CASSQGAFGGMAYEQYF
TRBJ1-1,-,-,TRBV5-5,TGTGCCAGCAGCTTGAGGGTTAAACAGGGTGGCACTGAAGCTTTCTTT,CASSLRVKQGGTEAFF
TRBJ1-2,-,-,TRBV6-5,TGTGCCAGCATAGGACAGAACTATGGCTACACCTTC,CASIGQNYGYTF
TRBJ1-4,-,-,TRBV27,TGTGCCAGCAGTTTATTCGCGGGAGGTGAAAAACTGTTTTTT,CASSLFAGGEKLFF
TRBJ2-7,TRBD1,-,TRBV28,TGTGCCAGCACCGGACAGGGATCTTTTTCAGCCTACGAGCAGTACTTC,CASTGQGSFSAYEQYF
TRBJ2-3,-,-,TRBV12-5,TGTGCTAGTGGTTCCTACAGGGAAACGCAGTATTTT,CASGSYRETQYF
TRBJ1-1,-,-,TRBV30,TGTGCCTGGAGTGGGGAGGGGTATAGGGAAGCTTTCTTT,CAWSGEGYREAFF
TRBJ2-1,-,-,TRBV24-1,TGTGCCACCAGTGATTTGCAGGGGGGTGTGGGTTATGTTGAGCAGTTCTTC,CATSDLQGGVGYVEQFF
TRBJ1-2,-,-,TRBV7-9,TGTGCCAGCAGGCCGCCGGGACATCCTTATGGCTACACCTTC,CASRPPGHPYGYTF
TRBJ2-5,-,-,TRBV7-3,TGTGCCAGCAGCTTATGGCCGGGGGAGACCCAGTACTTC,CASSLWPGETQYF
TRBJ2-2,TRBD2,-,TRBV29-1,TGCAGCGTTGAAGATCGGACTAGCGGTTACACCGGGGAGCTGTTTTTT,CSVEDRTSGYTGELFF